This is a list of T cell receptor beta chains from one sample in a study of shared clonotypes between healthy human individuals. The method was immunoSEQ multiplex PCR; TCRdb's version includes in-frame clones alone and lacks a portion of them. The table lists over 1.4 million clones, 95% to 97% of them singletons. The material sequenced was naive CD4+ T cells sorted from blood. Receptors originate from a man aged 25-45 years in good health. Each CDR3 is given with its conserved first and last residue. Fields, in order: V gene, J gene, clone size, D gene, CDR3 DNA, CDR3 protein. A D gene is named only where the DNA matches it firmly. Rows give clone size only sometimes, using once, few, many, or a class for an expanded clone.

V: TRBV6-5
J: TRBJ2-1
size: -
D: -
DNA: TGTGCCAGCAGTTACGAAAGGTGGGGGCACAATGAGCAGTTCTTC
CDR3: CASSYERWGHNEQFF

V: TRBV6-6
J: TRBJ1-5
size: -
D: -
DNA: TGTGCCAGCAACCACAGGAATCAGCCCCAGCATTTT
CDR3: CASNHRNQPQHF

V: TRBV5-8
J: TRBJ2-3
size: -
D: TRBD2
DNA: TGTGCCAGCAGTTTAGCGGGGCTCACAGATACGCAGTATTTT
CDR3: CASSLAGLTDTQYF

V: TRBV7-9
J: TRBJ1-2
size: -
D: TRBD1
DNA: TGTGCCAGCAGCTCAGACAGGGTCTATGGCTACACCTTC
CDR3: CASSSDRVYGYTF

V: TRBV9
J: TRBJ2-7
size: -
D: TRBD1
DNA: TGTGCCAGCAGCGGACCGGGACAGGGAACCTACGAGCAGTACTTC
CDR3: CASSGPGQGTYEQYF

V: TRBV28
J: TRBJ2-5
size: -
D: -
DNA: TGTGCCATCACAAGGTACGGGATCCACAAAGAGACCCAGTACTTC
CDR3: CAITRYGIHKETQYF

V: TRBV27
J: TRBJ2-7
size: once
D: -
DNA: TGTGCCAGCAGTCCCGATGGGGGCATAATGTACGAGCAGTACTTC
CDR3: CASSPDGGIMYEQYF

V: TRBV18
J: TRBJ2-6
size: once
D: -
DNA: TGTGCCAGCTCACCATATTTTCGGAGCTCTGGGGCCAACGTCCTGACTTTC
CDR3: CASSPYFRSSGANVLTF

V: TRBV6-6
J: TRBJ2-4
size: -
D: TRBD2
DNA: TGTGCCAGCAGGACCCGGGGGGACATTCAGTACTTC
CDR3: CASRTRGDIQYF

V: TRBV9
J: TRBJ1-1
size: -
D: -
DNA: TGTGCCAGCAGCGTAGGGGCCGAGCTTGAAGCTTTCTTT
CDR3: CASSVGAELEAFF

V: TRBV5-4
J: TRBJ1-3
size: -
D: -
DNA: TGTGCCAGCAGCTTGGGTATCGGGGAGACATTAGGAAACACCATATATTTT
CDR3: CASSLGIGETLGNTIYF

V: TRBV28
J: TRBJ1-2
size: once
D: -
DNA: TGTGCCAGCAGTCCACAGGGTTCCTATGGCTACACCTTC
CDR3: CASSPQGSYGYTF

V: TRBV28
J: TRBJ2-2
size: -
D: TRBD2
DNA: TGTGCCAGCAGTTTGGTGGGACTAAGCACCGGGGAGCTGTTTTTT
CDR3: CASSLVGLSTGELFF

V: TRBV5-1
J: TRBJ2-5
size: -
D: TRBD1
DNA: TGCGCCAGCAGCTTGACAGGGGTCCAAGAGACCCAGTACTTC
CDR3: CASSLTGVQETQYF

V: TRBV5-1
J: TRBJ2-5
size: -
D: -
DNA: TGCGCCAGCAGCTTGGCCTTTGACGGGACCCAGTACTTC
CDR3: CASSLAFDGTQYF

V: TRBV7-9
J: TRBJ2-7
size: -
D: TRBD1
DNA: TGTGCCAGCAGCCGACCGGGACAGGGATCCTACGAGCAGTACTTC
CDR3: CASSRPGQGSYEQYF

V: TRBV5-1
J: TRBJ2-7
size: once
D: -
DNA: TGCGCCAGCAGCGGCAGGGGAAGGGAAGCCTACGAGCAGTACTTC
CDR3: CASSGRGREAYEQYF

V: TRBV30
J: TRBJ2-7
size: -
D: -
DNA: TGTGCCTGGAGTGCCTCCTTCGACCAAAGATGGGAGAGCTCCTACGAGCAGTACTTC
CDR3: CAWSASFDQRWESSYEQYF

V: TRBV30
J: TRBJ2-2
size: -
D: TRBD1
DNA: TGTGCCTGGACGGGACAGGGAAAATCCACCGGGGAGCTGTTTTTT
CDR3: CAWTGQGKSTGELFF

V: TRBV19
J: TRBJ2-7
size: -
D: TRBD1
DNA: TGTGCCAGTAGTTCTCTCCGGGACAGGGATCCCTACGAGCAGTACTTC
CDR3: CASSSLRDRDPYEQYF

V: TRBV10-3
J: TRBJ2-5
size: -
D: -
DNA: TGTGCCATCAGTGAGGGCAGGGCGAACCTCCAAGAGACCCAGTACTTC
CDR3: CAISEGRANLQETQYF

V: TRBV28
J: TRBJ2-1
size: -
D: TRBD2
DNA: TGTGCCAGCAGTCGGACTAGCGGGAGCGGGACCTACAATGAGCAGTTCTTC
CDR3: CASSRTSGSGTYNEQFF

V: TRBV14
J: TRBJ2-7
size: -
D: TRBD1
DNA: TGTGCCAGCAGCCCGAGACCGGGACAGGGGGACTTGAAGTACTTC
CDR3: CASSPRPGQGDLKYF

V: TRBV28
J: TRBJ2-2
size: -
D: -
DNA: TGTGCCAGCAGTTTTGGTATTAGCGGCACCGGGGAGCTGTTTTTT
CDR3: CASSFGISGTGELFF

V: TRBV19
J: TRBJ1-2
size: -
D: -
DNA: TGTGCCAGTAAGGGACCGGCCCAAGGCTATGGCTACACCTTC
CDR3: CASKGPAQGYGYTF

V: TRBV5-1
J: TRBJ2-3
size: -
D: TRBD1
DNA: TGCGCCAGCAGCTTGGGACAGGGGGTGACAGATACGCAGTATTTT
CDR3: CASSLGQGVTDTQYF

V: TRBV19
J: TRBJ2-7
size: -
D: TRBD1
DNA: TGTGCCAGTAGTACCCGGGACAGGCGATCCTACGAGCAGTACTTC
CDR3: CASSTRDRRSYEQYF

V: TRBV7-2
J: TRBJ1-3
size: -
D: TRBD1
DNA: TGTGCCAGCAGCCCGAGACAGGGCGCCGGAAACACCATATATTTT
CDR3: CASSPRQGAGNTIYF

V: TRBV15
J: TRBJ2-1
size: -
D: TRBD2
DNA: TGTGCCACCAGCAGAGTCCGGACTAGCGATGAGCAGTTCTTC
CDR3: CATSRVRTSDEQFF

V: TRBV19
J: TRBJ1-4
size: -
D: -
DNA: TGTGCCAGTAGTAGGGCTACCTTGAATGAAAAACTGTTTTTT
CDR3: CASSRATLNEKLFF

V: TRBV5-6
J: TRBJ2-5
size: -
D: TRBD2
DNA: TGTGCCAGCAGATTGAGGGTTGTGGCGGTAGCGGGAGGGCCGCCCGCCCAGTACTTC
CDR3: CASRLRVVAVAGGPPAQYF

V: TRBV18
J: TRBJ1-1
size: -
D: -
DNA: TGTGCCAGCTCACCAGGGCTATATCCTGAAGCTTTCTTT
CDR3: CASSPGLYPEAFF

V: TRBV7-6
J: TRBJ2-1
size: -
D: TRBD2
DNA: TGTGCCAGCGGGGGGAGGGGCAATGAGCAGTTCTTC
CDR3: CASGGRGNEQFF

V: TRBV4-1
J: TRBJ2-3
size: -
D: -
DNA: TGCGCCAGCAGCCCTGTCGGTGGGAGGATGTCCCCACAAGATACGCAGTATTTT
CDR3: CASSPVGGRMSPQDTQYF

V: TRBV10-3
J: TRBJ2-7
size: -
D: TRBD2
DNA: TGTGCCATCAGTGGGACTAGCGGGACATCTAGCGAGCAGTACTTC
CDR3: CAISGTSGTSSEQYF

V: TRBV5-4
J: TRBJ2-1
size: -
D: TRBD2
DNA: TGTGCCAGCAGTCGTGATCCTAGCGGAAGAAATGAGCAGTTCTTC
CDR3: CASSRDPSGRNEQFF

V: TRBV6-5
J: TRBJ2-7
size: once
D: TRBD2
DNA: TGTGCCAGCACCCCCCTAGCGGGAGTAGCCGAGCAGTACTTC
CDR3: CASTPLAGVAEQYF

V: TRBV4-1
J: TRBJ1-1
size: -
D: -
DNA: TGCGCCAGCAGCCAAGGGGCCTACACTGAAGCTTTCTTT
CDR3: CASSQGAYTEAFF

V: TRBV14
J: TRBJ2-2
size: -
D: -
DNA: TGTGCCAGCAGCCAGGTCCATGGAATGAACACCGGGGAGCTGTTTTTT
CDR3: CASSQVHGMNTGELFF

V: TRBV11-2
J: TRBJ1-3
size: once
D: -
DNA: TGTGCCAGCAGCCTTACGCCGGGGGGAAACACCATATATTTT
CDR3: CASSLTPGGNTIYF

V: TRBV5-4
J: TRBJ2-7
size: -
D: TRBD2
DNA: TGTGCCAGCAGCTTAGGACTAGCGGGAGTCGAAGAGCAGTACTTC
CDR3: CASSLGLAGVEEQYF

V: TRBV7-9
J: TRBJ2-3
size: -
D: TRBD2
DNA: TGTGCCAGCAGCTCGACTAGCCTTACCACAGATACGCAGTATTTT
CDR3: CASSSTSLTTDTQYF

V: TRBV5-1
J: TRBJ2-7
size: -
D: -
DNA: TGCGCCAGCAGTCAGGTTCTCGTAGGGGAGACCTACGAGCAGTACTTC
CDR3: CASSQVLVGETYEQYF

V: TRBV5-1
J: TRBJ2-3
size: -
D: TRBD2
DNA: TGCGCCAGCAAGACACCTAGCGGGGCCAACACAGATACGCAGTATTTT
CDR3: CASKTPSGANTDTQYF

V: TRBV10-3
J: TRBJ2-3
size: once
D: -
DNA: TGTGCCATCAGCGCTGGCCCAGGAGCTTACACAGATACGCAGTATTTT
CDR3: CAISAGPGAYTDTQYF

V: TRBV2
J: TRBJ2-1
size: -
D: -
DNA: TGTGCCAGCAGTGGGCCGACTAGCAATGAGCAGTTCTTC
CDR3: CASSGPTSNEQFF

V: TRBV18
J: TRBJ2-7
size: -
D: TRBD2
DNA: TGTGCCAGCTCACCAATCAGCGGGAGGGCCGGGTACGAGCAGTACTTC
CDR3: CASSPISGRAGYEQYF

V: TRBV20-1
J: TRBJ2-5
size: once
D: -
DNA: TGCAGTGCTAGCCACCAAGAGACCCAGTACTTC
CDR3: CSASHQETQYF

V: TRBV7-9
J: TRBJ1-4
size: -
D: -
DNA: TGTGCCAGCAGCTTACCCGGGACACCCGAAAAACTGTTTTTT
CDR3: CASSLPGTPEKLFF

V: TRBV28
J: TRBJ2-2
size: once
D: -
DNA: TGTGCCAGCAGTTTTGGGGCAGGGAGGAAAACCGGGGAGCTGTTTTTT
CDR3: CASSFGAGRKTGELFF